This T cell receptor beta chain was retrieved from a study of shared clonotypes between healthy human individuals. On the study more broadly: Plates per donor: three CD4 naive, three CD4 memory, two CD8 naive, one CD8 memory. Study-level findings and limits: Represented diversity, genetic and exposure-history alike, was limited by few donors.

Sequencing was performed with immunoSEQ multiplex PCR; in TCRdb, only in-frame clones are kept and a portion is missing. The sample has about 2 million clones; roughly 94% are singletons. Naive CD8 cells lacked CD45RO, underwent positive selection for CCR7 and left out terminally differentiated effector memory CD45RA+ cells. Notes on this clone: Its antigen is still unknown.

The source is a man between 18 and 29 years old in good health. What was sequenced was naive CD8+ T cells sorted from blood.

This CDR3 is CASSTTQTHSYGYTF. DNA of the CDR3: TGTGCCAGCAGTACAACCCAAACGCACTCCTATGGCTACACCTTC. The rearrangement joins TRBV28 to TRBJ1-2, with D hard to call. CDR1 is MDHEN, CDR2 SYDVKM, per germline. CDR3 length equals 15 residues. The V end was cut by 5 bases, the J end by 4 bases, with 17 bases between.